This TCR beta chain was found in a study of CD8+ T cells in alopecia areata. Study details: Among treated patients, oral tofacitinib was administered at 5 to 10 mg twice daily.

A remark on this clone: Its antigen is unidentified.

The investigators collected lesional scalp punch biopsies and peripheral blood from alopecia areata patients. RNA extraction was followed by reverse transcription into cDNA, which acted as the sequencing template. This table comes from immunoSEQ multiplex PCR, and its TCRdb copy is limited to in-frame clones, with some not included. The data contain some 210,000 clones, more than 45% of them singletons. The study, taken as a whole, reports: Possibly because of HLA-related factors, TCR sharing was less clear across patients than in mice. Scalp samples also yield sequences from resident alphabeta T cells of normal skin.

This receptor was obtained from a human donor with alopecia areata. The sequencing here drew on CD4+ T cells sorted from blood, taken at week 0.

The CDR3 nucleotides are TGCGCCAGCAGCCCTTCAGCGGGGGGGAACACAGATACGCAGTATTTT. This codes for CASSPSAGGNTDTQYF. The chain couples TRBV4-1 to TRBJ2-3; 10 nucleotides line up with TRBD2. With V trimmed by 4 bases and J by 2 bases, 6 bases remained unmatched. This CDR3 has 16 amino acids. From germline, CDR1 is MGHRA and CDR2 YSYEKL.